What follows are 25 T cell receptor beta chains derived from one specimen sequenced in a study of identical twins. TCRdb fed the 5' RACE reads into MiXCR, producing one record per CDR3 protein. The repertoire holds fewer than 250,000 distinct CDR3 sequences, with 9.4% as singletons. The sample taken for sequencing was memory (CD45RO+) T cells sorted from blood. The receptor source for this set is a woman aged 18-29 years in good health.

CDR3 loop: CSALFPYSDEQYF. The CDR3 nucleotides read TGCAGTGCTCTTTTCCCGTATAGCGACGAGCAGTACTTC. The chain recombines TRBV20-1 with TRBJ2-7; TRBD2 might be the D (5 bases). From germline, CDR1 is DFQATT and CDR2 SNEGSKA (reference sequence). The CDR3 has 13 amino acids. The V end was cut by 5 bases, the J end by 5 bases, with 16 bases between.

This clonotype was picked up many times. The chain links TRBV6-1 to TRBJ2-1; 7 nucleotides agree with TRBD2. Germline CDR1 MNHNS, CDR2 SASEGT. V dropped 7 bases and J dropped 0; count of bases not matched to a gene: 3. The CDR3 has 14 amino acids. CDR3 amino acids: CASTRTSSYNEQFF. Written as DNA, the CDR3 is TGTGCCAGCACCCGGACTAGCTCCTACAATGAGCAGTTCTTC.

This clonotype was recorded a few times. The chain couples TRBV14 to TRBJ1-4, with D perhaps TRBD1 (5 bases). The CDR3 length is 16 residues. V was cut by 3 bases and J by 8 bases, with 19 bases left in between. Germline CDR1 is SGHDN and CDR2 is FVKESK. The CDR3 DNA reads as TGTGCCAGCAGCCACGCCGCTCAGGGAATCCAGGAAAAACTGTTTTTT. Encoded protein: CASSHAAQGIQEKLFF.

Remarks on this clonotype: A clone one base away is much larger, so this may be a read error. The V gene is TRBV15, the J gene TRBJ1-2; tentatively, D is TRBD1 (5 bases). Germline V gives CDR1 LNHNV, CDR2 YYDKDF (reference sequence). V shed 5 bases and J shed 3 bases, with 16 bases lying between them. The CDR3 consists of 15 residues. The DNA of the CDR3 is TGTGCCACCAGCCCCCGAGGGGACTCTTACTATGGCTACACCTTC. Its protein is CATSPRGDSYYGYTF.

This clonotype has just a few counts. In DNA, the CDR3 is TGCGCCAGCAGCTTGGGAGACTCGGGAAACATTCAGTACTTC. Amino acids: CASSLGDSGNIQYF. This rearrangement joins TRBV5-1 to TRBJ2-4; D is unresolved. In germline, CDR1 is SGHRS, CDR2 YFSETQ. Trimming pared 0 bases from V and 6 bases from J, leaving 10 bases between. The CDR3 is 14 residues long.

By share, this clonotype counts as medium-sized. The CDR3 reads CASSVRGNTEAFF. CDR3 in DNA: TGTGCCAGCAGTGTCAGGGGGAACACTGAAGCTTTCTTT. The V call is TRBV6-1, the J call TRBJ1-1, with D possibly being TRBD1 (6 bases). The CDR3 has 13 residues. The V gene's germline CDR1 is MNHNS and CDR2 SASEGT. V was clipped by 4 bases and J by 1 base, with 7 bases between them.

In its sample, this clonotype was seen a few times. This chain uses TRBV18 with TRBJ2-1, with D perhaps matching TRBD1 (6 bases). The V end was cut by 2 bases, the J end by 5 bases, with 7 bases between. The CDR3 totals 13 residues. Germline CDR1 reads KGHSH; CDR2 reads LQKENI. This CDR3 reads CASSPGQNNEQFF. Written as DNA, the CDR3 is TGTGCCAGCTCACCAGGACAGAACAATGAGCAGTTCTTC.

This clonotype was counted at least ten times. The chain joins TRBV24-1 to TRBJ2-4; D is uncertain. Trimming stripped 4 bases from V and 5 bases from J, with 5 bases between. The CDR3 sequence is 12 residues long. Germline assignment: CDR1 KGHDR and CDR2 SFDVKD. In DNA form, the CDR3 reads TGTGCCACCAGTGACAGCCAAAACATTCAGTACTTC. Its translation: CATSDSQNIQYF.

CDR3 bases: TGTGCCAGCTCGCCGGGGGGGTCCTACAATGAGCAGTTCTTC. Amino acids: CASSPGGSYNEQFF. This rearrangement joins TRBV18 to TRBJ2-1; TRBD2 matches at 8 bases. The J segment lost 1 base and the V segment lost 6 bases, leaving 2 bases of the junction unmatched. The CDR3 runs to 14 residues. Germline CDR1 and CDR2: KGHSH and LQKENI.

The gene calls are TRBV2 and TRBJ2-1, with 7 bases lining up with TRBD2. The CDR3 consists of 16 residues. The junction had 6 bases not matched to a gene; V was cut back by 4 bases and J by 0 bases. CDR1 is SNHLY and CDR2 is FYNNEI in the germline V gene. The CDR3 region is CASSGGGTTSYNEQFF. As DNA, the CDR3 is TGTGCCAGCAGTGGCGGCGGGACTACCTCCTACAATGAGCAGTTCTTC.

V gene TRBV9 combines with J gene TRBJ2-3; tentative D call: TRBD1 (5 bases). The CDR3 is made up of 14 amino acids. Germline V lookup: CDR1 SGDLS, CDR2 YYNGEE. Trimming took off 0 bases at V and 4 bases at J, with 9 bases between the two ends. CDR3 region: CASSVEGHSDTQYF. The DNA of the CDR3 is TGTGCCAGCAGCGTAGAGGGGCATTCAGATACGCAGTATTTT.

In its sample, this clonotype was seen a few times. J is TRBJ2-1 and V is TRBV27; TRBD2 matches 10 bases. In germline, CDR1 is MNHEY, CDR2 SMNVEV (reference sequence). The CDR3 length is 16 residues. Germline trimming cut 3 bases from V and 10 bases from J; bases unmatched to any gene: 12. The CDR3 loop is CASSLYSSGSLQEQFF. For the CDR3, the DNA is TGTGCCAGCAGTTTGTATTCTAGCGGGAGTTTGCAGGAGCAGTTCTTC.

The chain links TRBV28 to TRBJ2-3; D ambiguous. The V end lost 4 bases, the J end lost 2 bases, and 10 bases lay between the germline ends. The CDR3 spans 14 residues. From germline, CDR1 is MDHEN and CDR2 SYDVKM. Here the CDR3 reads CASSSTWNTDTQYF. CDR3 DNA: TGTGCCAGCAGTTCGACTTGGAACACAGATACGCAGTATTTT.

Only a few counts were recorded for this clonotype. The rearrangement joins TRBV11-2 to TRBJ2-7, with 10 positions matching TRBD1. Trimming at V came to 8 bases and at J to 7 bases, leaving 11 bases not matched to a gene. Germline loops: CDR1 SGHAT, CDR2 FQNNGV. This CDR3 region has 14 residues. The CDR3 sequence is CASYEGQGSREQYF. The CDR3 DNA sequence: TGTGCCAGCTACGAGGGACAGGGGAGTCGAGAGCAGTACTTC. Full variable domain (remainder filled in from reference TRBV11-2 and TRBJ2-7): EAGVAQSPRYKIIEKRQSVAFWCNPISGHATLYWYQQILGQGPKLLIQFQNNGVVDDSQLPKDRFSAERLKGVDSTLKIQPAKLEDSAVYLCASYEGQGSREQYFGPGTRLTVT.

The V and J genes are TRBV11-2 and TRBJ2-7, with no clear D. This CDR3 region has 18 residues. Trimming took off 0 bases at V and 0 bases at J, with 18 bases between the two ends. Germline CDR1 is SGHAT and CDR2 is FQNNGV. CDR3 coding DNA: TGTGCCAGCAGCTTAGATCCGCCGGGCCAGGTAACCTCCTACGAGCAGTACTTC. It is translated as CASSLDPPGQVTSYEQYF.

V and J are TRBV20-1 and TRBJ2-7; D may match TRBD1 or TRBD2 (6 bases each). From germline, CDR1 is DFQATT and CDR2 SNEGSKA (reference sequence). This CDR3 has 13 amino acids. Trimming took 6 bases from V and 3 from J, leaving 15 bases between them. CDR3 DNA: TGCAGTGCCGGGGGCCCTGGGGGCTACGAGCAGTACTTC. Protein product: CSAGGPGGYEQYF.

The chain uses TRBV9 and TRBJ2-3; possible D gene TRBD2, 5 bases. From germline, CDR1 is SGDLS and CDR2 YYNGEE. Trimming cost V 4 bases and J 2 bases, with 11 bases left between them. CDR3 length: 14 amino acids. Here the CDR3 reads CASSKTSITDTQYF. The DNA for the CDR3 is TGTGCCAGCAGCAAAACTAGTATCACAGATACGCAGTATTTT. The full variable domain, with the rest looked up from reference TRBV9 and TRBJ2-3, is DSGVTQTPKHLITATGQRVTLRCSPRSGDLSVYWYQQSLDQGLQFLIQYYNGEERAKGNILERFSAQQFPDLHSELNLSSLELGDSALYFCASSKTSITDTQYFGPGTRLTVL.

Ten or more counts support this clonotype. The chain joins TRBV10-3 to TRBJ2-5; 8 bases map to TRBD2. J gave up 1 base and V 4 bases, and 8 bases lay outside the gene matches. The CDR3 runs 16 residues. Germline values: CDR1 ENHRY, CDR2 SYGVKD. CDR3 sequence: CAISAPAGETQETQYF. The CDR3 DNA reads TGTGCCATCAGTGCTCCAGCGGGAGAGACCCAAGAGACCCAGTACTTC.

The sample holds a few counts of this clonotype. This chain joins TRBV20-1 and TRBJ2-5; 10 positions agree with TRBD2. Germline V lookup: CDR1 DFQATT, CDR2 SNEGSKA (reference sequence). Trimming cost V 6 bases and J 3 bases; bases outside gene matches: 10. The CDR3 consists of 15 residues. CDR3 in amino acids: CSATIAGGSEETQYF. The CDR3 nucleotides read TGCAGTGCAACCATAGCGGGGGGAAGTGAAGAGACCCAGTACTTC.

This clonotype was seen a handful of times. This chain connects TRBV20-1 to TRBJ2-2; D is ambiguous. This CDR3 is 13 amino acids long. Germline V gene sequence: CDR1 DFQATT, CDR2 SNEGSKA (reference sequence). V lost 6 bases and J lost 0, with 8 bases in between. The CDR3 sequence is CSAKHTNTGELFF. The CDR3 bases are TGCAGTGCCAAGCACACGAACACCGGGGAGCTGTTTTTT.

The CDR3 DNA is TGTGCCAGCAGCTTAGCGCCTAGCGGGAGTTTATATGAGCAGTTCTTC. Translating it yields CASSLAPSGSLYEQFF. This rearrangement joins TRBV7-8 to TRBJ2-1; 10 bases line up with TRBD2. The CDR3 has 16 amino acids. Per the germline V gene, CDR1 is SGHVS and CDR2 is FQNEAQ. Germline trimming cut 0 bases from V and 8 bases from J; bases unmatched to any gene: 7.

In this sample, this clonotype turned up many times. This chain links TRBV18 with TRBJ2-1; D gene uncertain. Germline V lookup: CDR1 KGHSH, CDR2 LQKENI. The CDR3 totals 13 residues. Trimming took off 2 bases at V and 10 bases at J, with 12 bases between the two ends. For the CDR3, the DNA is TGTGCCAGCTCACCATTCGGACCGGGCGAGCAGTTCTTC. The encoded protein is CASSPFGPGEQFF.

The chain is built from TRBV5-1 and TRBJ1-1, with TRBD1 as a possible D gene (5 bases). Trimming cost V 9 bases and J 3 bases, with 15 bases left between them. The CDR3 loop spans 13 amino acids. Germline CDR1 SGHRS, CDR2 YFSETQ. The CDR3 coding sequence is TGCGCCACAAGGACATTTTTGGACACTGAAGCTTTCTTT. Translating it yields CATRTFLDTEAFF.

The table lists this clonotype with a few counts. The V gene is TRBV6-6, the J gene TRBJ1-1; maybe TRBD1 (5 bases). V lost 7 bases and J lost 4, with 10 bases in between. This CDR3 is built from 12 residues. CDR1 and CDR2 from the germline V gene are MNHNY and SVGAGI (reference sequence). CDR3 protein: CASTYGATEAFF. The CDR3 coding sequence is TGTGCCAGCACGTACGGGGCCACTGAAGCTTTCTTT.

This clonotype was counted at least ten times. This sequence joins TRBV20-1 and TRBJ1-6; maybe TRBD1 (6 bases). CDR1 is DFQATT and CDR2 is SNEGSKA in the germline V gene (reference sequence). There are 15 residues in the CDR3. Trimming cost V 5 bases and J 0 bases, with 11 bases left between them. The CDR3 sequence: CSAYTGSSYNSPLHF. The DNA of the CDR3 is TGCAGTGCTTATACAGGGAGCTCCTATAATTCACCCCTCCACTTT.